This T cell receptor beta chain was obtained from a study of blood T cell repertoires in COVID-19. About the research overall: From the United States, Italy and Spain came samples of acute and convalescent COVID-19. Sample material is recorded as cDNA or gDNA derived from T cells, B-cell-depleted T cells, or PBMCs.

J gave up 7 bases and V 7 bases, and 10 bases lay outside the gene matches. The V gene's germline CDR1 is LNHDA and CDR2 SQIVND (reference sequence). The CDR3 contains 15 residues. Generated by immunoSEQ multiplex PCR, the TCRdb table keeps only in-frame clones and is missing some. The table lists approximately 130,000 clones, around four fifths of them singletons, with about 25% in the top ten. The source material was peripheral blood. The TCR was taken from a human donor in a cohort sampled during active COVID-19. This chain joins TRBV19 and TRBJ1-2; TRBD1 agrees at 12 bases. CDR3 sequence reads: CASTTTGTGGGGYTF. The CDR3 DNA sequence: TGTGCCAGTACGACTACCGGGACAGGGGGCGGTGGCTACACCTTC.